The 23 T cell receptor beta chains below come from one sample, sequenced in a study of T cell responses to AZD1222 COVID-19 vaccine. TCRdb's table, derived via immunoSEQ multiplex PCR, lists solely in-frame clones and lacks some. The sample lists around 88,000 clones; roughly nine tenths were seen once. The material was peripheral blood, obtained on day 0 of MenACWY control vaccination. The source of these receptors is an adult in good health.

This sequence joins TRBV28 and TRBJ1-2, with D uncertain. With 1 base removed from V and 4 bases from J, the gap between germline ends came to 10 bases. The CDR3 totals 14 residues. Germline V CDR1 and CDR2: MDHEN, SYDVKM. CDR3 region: CASSLSGVSYGYTF. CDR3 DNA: TGTGCCAGCAGTTTATCCGGGGTCTCCTATGGCTACACCTTC.

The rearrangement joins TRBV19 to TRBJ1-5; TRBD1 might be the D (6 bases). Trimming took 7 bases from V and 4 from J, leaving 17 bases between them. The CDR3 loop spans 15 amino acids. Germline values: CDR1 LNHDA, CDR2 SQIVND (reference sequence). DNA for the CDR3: TGTGCCAGTACCAATAGGGGGTTGGAAAATCAGCCCCAGCATTTT. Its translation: CASTNRGLENQPQHF.

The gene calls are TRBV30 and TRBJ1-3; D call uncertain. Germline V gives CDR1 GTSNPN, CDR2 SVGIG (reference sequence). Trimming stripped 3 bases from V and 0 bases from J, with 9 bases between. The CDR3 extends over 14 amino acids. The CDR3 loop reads CAWSRRASGNTIYF. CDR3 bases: TGTGCCTGGAGCCGGCGGGCCTCTGGAAACACCATATATTTT.

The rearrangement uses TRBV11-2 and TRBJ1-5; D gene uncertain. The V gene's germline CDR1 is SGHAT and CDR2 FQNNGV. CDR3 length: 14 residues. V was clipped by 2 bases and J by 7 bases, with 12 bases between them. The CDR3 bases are TGTGCCAGCAGCTTAACTGGGGTGGGACAGCCCCAGCATTTT. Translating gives CASSLTGVGQPQHF. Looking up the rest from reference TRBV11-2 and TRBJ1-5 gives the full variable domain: EAGVAQSPRYKIIEKRQSVAFWCNPISGHATLYWYQQILGQGPKLLIQFQNNGVVDDSQLPKDRFSAERLKGVDSTLKIQPAKLEDSAVYLCASSLTGVGQPQHFGDGTRLSIL.

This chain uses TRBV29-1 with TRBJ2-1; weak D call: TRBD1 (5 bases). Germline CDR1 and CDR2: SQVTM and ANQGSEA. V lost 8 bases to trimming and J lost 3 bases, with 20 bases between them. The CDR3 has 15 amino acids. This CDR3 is CSSRHRQGIYNEQFF. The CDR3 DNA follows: TGCAGCTCGCGGCACCGGCAGGGTATCTACAATGAGCAGTTCTTC.

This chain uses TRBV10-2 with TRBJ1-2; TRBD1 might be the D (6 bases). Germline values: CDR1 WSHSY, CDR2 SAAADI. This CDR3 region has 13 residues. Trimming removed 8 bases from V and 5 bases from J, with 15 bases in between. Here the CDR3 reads CASAETQGYGYTF. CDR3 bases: TGCGCCAGCGCGGAAACTCAGGGGTATGGCTACACCTTC.

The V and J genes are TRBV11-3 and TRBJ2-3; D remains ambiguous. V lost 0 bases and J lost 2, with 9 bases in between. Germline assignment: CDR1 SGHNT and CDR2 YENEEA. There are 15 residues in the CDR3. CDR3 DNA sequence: TGTGCCAGCAGCTTAGATCTGGCCCACACAGATACGCAGTATTTT. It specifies CASSLDLAHTDTQYF.

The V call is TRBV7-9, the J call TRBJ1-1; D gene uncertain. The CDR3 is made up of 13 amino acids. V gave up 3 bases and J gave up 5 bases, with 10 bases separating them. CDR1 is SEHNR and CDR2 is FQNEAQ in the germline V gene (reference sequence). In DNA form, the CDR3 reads TGTGCCAGCAGCTTGCCCAGAACGACTGAAGCTTTCTTT. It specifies CASSLPRTTEAFF.

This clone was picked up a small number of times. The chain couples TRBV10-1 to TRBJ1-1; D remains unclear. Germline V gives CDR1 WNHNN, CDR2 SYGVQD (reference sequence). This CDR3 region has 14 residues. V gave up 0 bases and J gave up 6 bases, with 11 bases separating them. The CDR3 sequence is CASSESAGISEAFF. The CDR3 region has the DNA TGCGCCAGCAGTGAGTCGGCGGGGATATCTGAAGCTTTCTTT.

This CDR3 reads CASSSGRAQPQHF. The CDR3 region has the DNA TGTGCCAGCAGCTCCGGGCGGGCTCAGCCCCAGCATTTT. The rearrangement links TRBV7-3 to TRBJ1-5; no reliable D call. Germline CDR1 reads SGHTA; CDR2 reads FQGTGA. CDR3 size: 13 residues. V lost 4 bases, J lost 6 bases, and 10 bases lay in between.

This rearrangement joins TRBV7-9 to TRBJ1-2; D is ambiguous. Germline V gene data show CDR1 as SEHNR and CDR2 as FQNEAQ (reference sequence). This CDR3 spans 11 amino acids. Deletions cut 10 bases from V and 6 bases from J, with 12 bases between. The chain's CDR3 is CAIRPSHGYTF. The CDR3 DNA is TGTGCCATACGACCTAGCCATGGCTACACCTTC.

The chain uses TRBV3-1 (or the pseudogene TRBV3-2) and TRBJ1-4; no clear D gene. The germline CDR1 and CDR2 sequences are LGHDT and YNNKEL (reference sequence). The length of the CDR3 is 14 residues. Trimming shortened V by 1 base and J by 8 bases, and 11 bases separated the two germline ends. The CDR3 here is CASSQVIIGEKLFF. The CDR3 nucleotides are TGTGCCAGCAGCCAAGTTATAATCGGAGAAAAACTGTTTTTT.

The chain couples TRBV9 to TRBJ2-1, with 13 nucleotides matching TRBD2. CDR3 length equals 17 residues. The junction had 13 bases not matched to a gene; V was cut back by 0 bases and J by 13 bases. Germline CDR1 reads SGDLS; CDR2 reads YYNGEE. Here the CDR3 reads CASSVAGTSGDSGEQFF. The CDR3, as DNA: TGTGCCAGCAGCGTAGCTGGGACTAGCGGGGACTCGGGAGAACAGTTCTTC.

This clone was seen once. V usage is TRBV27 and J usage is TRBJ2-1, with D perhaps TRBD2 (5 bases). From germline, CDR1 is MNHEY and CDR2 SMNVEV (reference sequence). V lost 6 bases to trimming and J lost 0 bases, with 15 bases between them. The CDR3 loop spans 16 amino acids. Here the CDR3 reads CASRILAPSSYNEQFF. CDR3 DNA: TGTGCCAGCAGAATCCTAGCTCCGAGCTCCTACAATGAGCAGTTCTTC.

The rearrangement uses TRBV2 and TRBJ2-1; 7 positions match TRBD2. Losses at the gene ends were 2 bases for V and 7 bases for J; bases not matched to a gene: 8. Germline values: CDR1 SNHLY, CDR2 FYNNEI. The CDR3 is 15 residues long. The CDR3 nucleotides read TGTGCCAGCAGTGAAAAAGGGCAGGGAGGGAATGAGCAGTTCTTC. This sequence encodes CASSEKGQGGNEQFF.

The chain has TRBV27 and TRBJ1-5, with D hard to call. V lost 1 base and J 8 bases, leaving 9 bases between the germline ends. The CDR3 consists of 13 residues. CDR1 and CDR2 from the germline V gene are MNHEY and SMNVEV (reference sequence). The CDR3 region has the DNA TGTGCCAGCAGTTTATTTATTGTCGAGCCCCAGCATTTT. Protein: CASSLFIVEPQHF.

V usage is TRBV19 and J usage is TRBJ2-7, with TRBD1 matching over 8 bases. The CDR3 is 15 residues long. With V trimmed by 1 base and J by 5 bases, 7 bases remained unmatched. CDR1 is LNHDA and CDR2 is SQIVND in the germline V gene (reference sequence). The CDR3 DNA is TGTGCCAGTAGTATAGGAAGCCAGGGGGCGAACGAGCAGTACTTC. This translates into CASSIGSQGANEQYF.

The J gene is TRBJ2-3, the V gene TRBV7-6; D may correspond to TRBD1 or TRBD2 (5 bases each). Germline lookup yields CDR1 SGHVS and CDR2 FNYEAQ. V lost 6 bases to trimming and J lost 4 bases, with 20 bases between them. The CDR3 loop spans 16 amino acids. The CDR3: CASRDPRGSSPDTQYF. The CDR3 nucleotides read TGTGCCAGCAGGGACCCCCGGGGCTCCTCACCAGATACGCAGTATTTT.

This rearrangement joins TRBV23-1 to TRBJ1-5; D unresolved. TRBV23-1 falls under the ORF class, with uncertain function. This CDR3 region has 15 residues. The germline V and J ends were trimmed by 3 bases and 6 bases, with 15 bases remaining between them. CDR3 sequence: CASSHPDRSGQPQHF. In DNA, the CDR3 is TGCGCCAGCAGTCACCCTGACCGAAGTGGTCAGCCCCAGCATTTT.

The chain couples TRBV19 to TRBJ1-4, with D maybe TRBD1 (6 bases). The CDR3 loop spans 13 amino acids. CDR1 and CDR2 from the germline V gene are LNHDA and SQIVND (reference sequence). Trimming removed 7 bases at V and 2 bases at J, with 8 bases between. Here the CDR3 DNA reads TGTGCCAGTAAGAGGGGGACTAATGAAAAACTGTTTTTT. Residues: CASKRGTNEKLFF.

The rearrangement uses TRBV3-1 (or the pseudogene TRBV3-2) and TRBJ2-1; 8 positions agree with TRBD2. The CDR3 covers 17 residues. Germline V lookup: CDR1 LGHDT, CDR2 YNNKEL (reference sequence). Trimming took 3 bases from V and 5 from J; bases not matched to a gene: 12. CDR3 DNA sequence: TGTGCCAGCAGCCAGGTCGTAGGAGCGGGGGCACACAATGAGCAGTTCTTC. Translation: CASSQVVGAGAHNEQFF.

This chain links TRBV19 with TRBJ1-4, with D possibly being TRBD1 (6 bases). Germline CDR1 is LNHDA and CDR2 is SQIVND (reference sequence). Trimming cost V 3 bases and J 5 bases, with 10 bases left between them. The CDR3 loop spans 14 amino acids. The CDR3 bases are TGTGCCAGTAGTATGTGGGGGCGCAATGAAAAACTGTTTTTT. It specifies CASSMWGRNEKLFF.

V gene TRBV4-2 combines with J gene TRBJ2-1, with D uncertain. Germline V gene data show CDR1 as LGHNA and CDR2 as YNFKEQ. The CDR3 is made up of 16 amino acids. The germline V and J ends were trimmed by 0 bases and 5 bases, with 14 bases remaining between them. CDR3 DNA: TGTGCCAGCAGCCAAGATCTAGGTGCGGCCCACAATGAGCAGTTCTTC. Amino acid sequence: CASSQDLGAAHNEQFF.